Below are 21 T cell receptor beta chains sequenced from a single sample in a study of T cell responses to AZD1222 COVID-19 vaccine. TCRdb's copy holds only in-frame clones and misses some; the assay was immunoSEQ multiplex PCR. The sample yields 120,000 to 150,000 clones, 85% to 95% seen once. Source: peripheral blood, taken 28 days after the second AZD1222 dose. Source of these receptors: an adult who received the AZD1222 COVID-19 vaccine.

This clone has just one count. The rearrangement uses TRBV28 and TRBJ1-1, with unresolved D. Per the germline V gene, CDR1 is MDHEN and CDR2 is SYDVKM. The CDR3 is 12 amino acids. V lost 5 bases to trimming and J lost 7 bases, with 11 bases between them. In nucleotides, the CDR3 is TGTGCCAGCAGTCTCGACCTCGGTGAAGCTTTCTTT. Protein product: CASSLDLGEAFF.

This chain joins TRBV4-2 and TRBJ1-2, with D hard to call. This CDR3 has 16 residues. CDR1 and CDR2 from the germline V gene are LGHNA and YNFKEQ. Trimming shortened V by 1 base and J by 4 bases, and 16 bases separated the two germline ends. CDR3 amino acids: CASSQGPVGPPYGYTF. The CDR3 DNA sequence: TGTGCCAGCAGCCAAGGCCCGGTGGGCCCCCCCTATGGCTACACCTTC.

The table lists this clone with a count of one. The chain couples TRBV19 to TRBJ1-2; the D is unclear. Germline CDR1 is LNHDA and CDR2 is SQIVND (reference sequence). The CDR3 sequence is 13 residues long. Trimming pared 10 bases from V and 4 bases from J, leaving 16 bases between. CDR3 DNA sequence: TGTGCCACCTCCCTCGGTGGCAGCTATGGCTACACCTTC. This translates into CATSLGGSYGYTF.

CDR3 amino acids: CASSRGPGGAGNTIYF. In DNA, the CDR3 is TGCGCCAGCAGCCGTGGGCCGGGGGGCGCTGGAAACACCATATATTTT. The chain is built from TRBV5-1 and TRBJ1-3, with D possibly matching TRBD1 (6 bases). The CDR3 contains 16 residues. Germline CDR1 and CDR2: SGHRS and YFSETQ. The V and J ends lost 4 bases and 2 bases respectively, with 16 bases between them.

This clone was seen a few times. The rearrangement links TRBV28 to TRBJ1-2, with 8 positions matching TRBD1. Germline CDR1 MDHEN, CDR2 SYDVKM. CDR3 length: 15 amino acids. The trim removed 6 bases at V and 4 bases at J, leaving 10 bases unmatched. The CDR3: CASSSAGGDGYGYTF. The CDR3, as DNA: TGTGCCAGCAGCTCTGCAGGGGGCGATGGCTATGGCTACACCTTC.

The rearrangement joins TRBV6-2 or TRBV6-3 to TRBJ2-1; no firm D call. Trimming took off 2 bases at V and 0 bases at J, with 8 bases between the two ends. The CDR3 totals 15 residues. CDR1 and CDR2 from the germline V gene are MNHEY and SVGEGT. The CDR3 DNA reads TGTGCCAGCAGTTACGGTAGAAGCTCCTACAATGAGCAGTTCTTC. Translating it yields CASSYGRSSYNEQFF.

The V call is TRBV7-2, the J call TRBJ1-6; D is unresolved. V was cut by 3 bases and J by 7 bases, with 13 bases left in between. Germline loops: CDR1 SGHTA, CDR2 FQGNSA. This CDR3 comprises 15 residues. The CDR3 protein is CASSFGIAVNSPLHF. Here the CDR3 DNA reads TGTGCCAGCAGCTTTGGGATAGCGGTGAATTCACCCCTCCACTTT.

The gene calls are TRBV3-1 (or the pseudogene TRBV3-2) and TRBJ1-5; 8 bases fit TRBD1. From germline, CDR1 is LGHDT and CDR2 YNNKEL (reference sequence). With 2 bases clipped from V and 5 bases from J, the junction kept 2 bases outside the gene matches. This CDR3 has 14 residues. The CDR3 DNA follows: TGTGCCAGCAGCCAATGGACAGGGCATCAGCCCCAGCATTTT. This codes for CASSQWTGHQPQHF.

The chain uses TRBV6-2 or TRBV6-3 and TRBJ2-2; possible D gene TRBD2, 5 bases. This CDR3 comprises 16 residues. The germline gives CDR1 MNHEY, CDR2 SVGEGT. The germline V and J ends were trimmed by 1 base and 2 bases, with 11 bases remaining between them. CDR3 sequence: CASSYYGVSNTGELFF. Written as DNA, the CDR3 is TGTGCCAGCAGTTACTACGGGGTGTCAAACACCGGGGAGCTGTTTTTT.

This chain connects TRBV3-1 (or the pseudogene TRBV3-2) to TRBJ1-3; 7 bases line up with TRBD1. The CDR3 contains 16 residues. V dropped 4 bases and J dropped 0; count of bases not matched to a gene: 6. Germline lookup yields CDR1 LGHDT and CDR2 YNNKEL (reference sequence). The CDR3 region has the DNA TGTGCCAGCAGCCGAGAGACAGGGACCTCTGGAAACACCATATATTTT. This sequence encodes CASSRETGTSGNTIYF.

This rearrangement joins TRBV28 to TRBJ1-1, with 9 nucleotides matching TRBD1. Germline CDR1 MDHEN, CDR2 SYDVKM. The junction had 4 bases not matched to a gene; V was cut back by 3 bases and J by 5 bases. The CDR3 is 14 amino acids. CDR3 sequence reads: CASSLGTGLTEAFF. In DNA, the CDR3 is TGTGCCAGCAGTTTGGGGACAGGGCTGACTGAAGCTTTCTTT. The entire variable domain, with the rest obtained from reference TRBV28 and TRBJ1-1, is as follows: DVKVTQSSRYLVKRTGEKVFLECVQDMDHENMFWYRQDPGLGLRLIYFSYDVKMKEKGDIPEGYSVSREKKERFSLILESASTNQTSMYLCASSLGTGLTEAFFGQGTRLTVV.

The genes are TRBV2 and TRBJ2-7, with TRBD1 identical over 9 bases. The V gene end was trimmed by 3 bases and the J gene end by 3 bases; junction bases not matched to a gene: 6. The CDR3 runs to 15 residues. The V gene's germline CDR1 is SNHLY and CDR2 FYNNEI. The DNA of the CDR3 is TGTGCCAGCAGTGATTCAGGGACAGGGAACTACGAGCAGTACTTC. The encoded protein is CASSDSGTGNYEQYF.

This clone has only one observation. The chain carries TRBV6-2 or TRBV6-3 and TRBJ1-5, with 10 nucleotides matching TRBD1. With V trimmed by 2 bases and J by 1 base, 5 bases remained unmatched. Germline V gene data show CDR1 as MNHEY and CDR2 as SVGEGT. CDR3 length: 17 amino acids. The CDR3 protein is CASSYATGGGSNQPQHF. Here the CDR3 DNA reads TGTGCCAGCAGTTACGCGACAGGGGGCGGGAGCAATCAGCCCCAGCATTTT.

This clone was seen just once. The chain combines TRBV7-2 with TRBJ1-3, with D possibly matching TRBD1 (5 bases). CDR1 is SGHTA and CDR2 is FQGNSA in the germline V gene. This CDR3 contains 14 residues. V dropped 4 bases and J dropped 0 bases, with 7 bases sitting between them. The CDR3 region has the DNA TGTGCCAGCAGCTCAGGGTTCTCTGGAAACACCATATATTTT. Translating gives CASSSGFSGNTIYF.

The chain combines TRBV5-6 with TRBJ1-6; 7 nucleotides align to TRBD1. This CDR3 is built from 15 residues. The trim removed 5 bases at V and 9 bases at J, leaving 11 bases unmatched. Germline V gives CDR1 SGHDT, CDR2 YYEEEE. The CDR3 nucleotides are TGTGCCAGCAGTACGGGACAGTTTAACGGTTCACCCCTCCACTTT. Its translation is CASSTGQFNGSPLHF.

The J gene is TRBJ2-2, the V gene TRBV5-4, with 7 bases lining up with TRBD1. Germline lookup yields CDR1 SGHNT and CDR2 YYREEE (reference sequence). This CDR3 is 14 amino acids long. V trimming: 5 bases; J trimming: 5 bases; junction bases outside the gene matches: 6. CDR3 in amino acids: CASRTGTETGELFF. CDR3 DNA sequence: TGTGCCAGCAGAACCGGGACAGAGACCGGGGAGCTGTTTTTT.

V is TRBV5-4 and J is TRBJ2-2; TRBD1 agrees at 7 bases. This CDR3 is 15 amino acids long. The germline V gene encodes CDR1 SGHNT and CDR2 YYREEE (reference sequence). Losses at the gene ends were 4 bases for V and 5 bases for J; bases not matched to a gene: 8. Here the CDR3 DNA reads TGTGCCAGCAGCACCGGACAGGTGGGGACCGGGGAGCTGTTTTTT. Amino acids: CASSTGQVGTGELFF.

The chain has TRBV5-1 and TRBJ2-7; a possible D gene is TRBD2 (5 bases). In germline, CDR1 is SGHRS, CDR2 YFSETQ. The length of the CDR3 is 12 residues. V was cut by 3 bases and J by 6 bases, with 10 bases left in between. The CDR3 DNA is TGCGCCAGCAGCTCAGCGGAAGGCGAGCAGTACTTC. It specifies CASSSAEGEQYF.

This sequence joins TRBV5-6 and TRBJ2-1, with 9 bases fitting TRBD2. CDR1 and CDR2 from the germline V gene are SGHDT and YYEEEE. CDR3 length: 15 residues. The trim removed 0 bases at V and 4 bases at J, leaving 2 bases unmatched. The CDR3 region is CASSLGLAVYNEQFF. As DNA, the CDR3 is TGTGCCAGCAGCTTGGGACTAGCGGTTTACAATGAGCAGTTCTTC.

The genes are TRBV11-1 and TRBJ2-1; D remains unclear. V dropped 3 bases and J dropped 10 bases, with 22 bases sitting between them. Germline V lookup: CDR1 SGHAT, CDR2 FQDESV (reference sequence). The CDR3 is made up of 16 amino acids. The CDR3 sequence is CASSFLLPSLPDEQFF. The CDR3 DNA is TGTGCCAGCAGCTTTTTACTTCCGTCGCTCCCTGACGAGCAGTTCTTC.

V is TRBV4-1 and J is TRBJ1-4; D is uncertain. CDR1 and CDR2 (germline): MGHRA, YSYEKL. The germline V and J ends were trimmed by 1 base and 0 bases, with 9 bases remaining between them. The CDR3 runs 16 residues. The CDR3 DNA reads TGCGCCAGCAGCCAAGGGCCCGGCCCAACTAATGAAAAACTGTTTTTT. Amino acid sequence: CASSQGPGPTNEKLFF.